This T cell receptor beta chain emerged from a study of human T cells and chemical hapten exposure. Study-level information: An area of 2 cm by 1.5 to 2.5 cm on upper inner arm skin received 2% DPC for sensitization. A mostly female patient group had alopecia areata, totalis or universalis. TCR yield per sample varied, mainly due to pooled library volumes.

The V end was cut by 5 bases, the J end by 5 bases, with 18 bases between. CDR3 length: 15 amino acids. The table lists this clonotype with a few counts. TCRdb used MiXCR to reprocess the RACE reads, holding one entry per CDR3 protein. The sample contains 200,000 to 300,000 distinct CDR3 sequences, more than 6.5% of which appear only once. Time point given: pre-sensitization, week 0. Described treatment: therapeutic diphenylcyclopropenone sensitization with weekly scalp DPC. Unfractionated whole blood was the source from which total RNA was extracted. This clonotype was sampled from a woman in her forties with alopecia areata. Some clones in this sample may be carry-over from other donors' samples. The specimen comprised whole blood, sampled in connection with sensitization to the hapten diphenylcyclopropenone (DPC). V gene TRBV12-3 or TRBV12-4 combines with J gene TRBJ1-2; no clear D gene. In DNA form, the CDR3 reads TGTGCCAGCAGTCCGGATTCTCCTGGGGTTTATGGCTACACCTTC. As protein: CASSPDSPGVYGYTF.